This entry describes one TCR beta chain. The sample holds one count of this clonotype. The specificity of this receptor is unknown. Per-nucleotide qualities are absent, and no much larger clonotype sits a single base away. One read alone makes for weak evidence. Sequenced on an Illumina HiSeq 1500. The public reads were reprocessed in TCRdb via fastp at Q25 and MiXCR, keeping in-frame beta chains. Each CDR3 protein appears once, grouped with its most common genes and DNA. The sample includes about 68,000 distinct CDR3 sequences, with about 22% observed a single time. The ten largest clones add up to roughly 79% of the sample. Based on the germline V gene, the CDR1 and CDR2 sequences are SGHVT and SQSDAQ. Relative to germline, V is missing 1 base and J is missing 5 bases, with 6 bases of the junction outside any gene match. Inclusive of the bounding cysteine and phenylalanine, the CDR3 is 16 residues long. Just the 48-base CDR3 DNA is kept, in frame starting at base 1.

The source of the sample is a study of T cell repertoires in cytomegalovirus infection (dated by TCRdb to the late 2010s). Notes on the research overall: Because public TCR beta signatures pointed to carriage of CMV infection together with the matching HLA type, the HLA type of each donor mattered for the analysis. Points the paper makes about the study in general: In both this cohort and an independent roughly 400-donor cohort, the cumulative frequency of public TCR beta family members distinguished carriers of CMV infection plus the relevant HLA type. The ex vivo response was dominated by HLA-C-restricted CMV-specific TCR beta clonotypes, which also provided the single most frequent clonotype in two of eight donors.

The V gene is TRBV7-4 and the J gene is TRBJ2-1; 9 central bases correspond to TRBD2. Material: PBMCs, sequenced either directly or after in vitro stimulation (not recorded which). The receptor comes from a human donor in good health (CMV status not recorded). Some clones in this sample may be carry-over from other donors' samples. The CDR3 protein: CASSLGAGGRDNEQFF. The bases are TGTGCCAGCAGCTTAGGAGCGGGAGGCCGTGACAATGAGCAGTTCTTC.